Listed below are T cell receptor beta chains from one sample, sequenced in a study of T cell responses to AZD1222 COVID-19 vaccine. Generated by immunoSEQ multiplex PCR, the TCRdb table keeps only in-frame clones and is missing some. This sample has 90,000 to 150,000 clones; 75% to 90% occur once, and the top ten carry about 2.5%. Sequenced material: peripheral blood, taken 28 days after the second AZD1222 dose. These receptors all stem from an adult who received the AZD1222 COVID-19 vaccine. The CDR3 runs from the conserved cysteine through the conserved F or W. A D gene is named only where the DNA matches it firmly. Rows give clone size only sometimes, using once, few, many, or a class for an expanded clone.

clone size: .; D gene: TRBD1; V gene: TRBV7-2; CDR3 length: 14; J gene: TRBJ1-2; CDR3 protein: CASSLPGGHYGYTF; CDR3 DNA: TGTGCCAGCAGCTTACCAGGGGGCCATTATGGCTACACCTTC
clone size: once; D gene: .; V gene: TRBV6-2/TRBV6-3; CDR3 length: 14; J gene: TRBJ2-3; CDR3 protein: CASSHGISTDTQYF; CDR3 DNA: TGTGCCAGCAGCCACGGGATTAGCACAGATACGCAGTATTTT
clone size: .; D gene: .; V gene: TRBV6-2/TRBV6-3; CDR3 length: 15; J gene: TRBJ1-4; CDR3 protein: CASSPRRLTNEKLFF; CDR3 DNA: TGTGCCAGCAGTCCCCGACGGTTAACTAATGAAAAACTGTTTTTT
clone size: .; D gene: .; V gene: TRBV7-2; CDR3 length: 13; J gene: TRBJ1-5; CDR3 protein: CASSRRDNQPQHF; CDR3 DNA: TGTGCCAGCAGCCGCAGGGATAATCAGCCCCAGCATTTT
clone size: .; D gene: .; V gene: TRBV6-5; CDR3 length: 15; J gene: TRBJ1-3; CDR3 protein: CASSVSGVLGNTIYF; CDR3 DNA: TGTGCCAGCAGCGTTTCTGGGGTCCTTGGAAACACCATATATTTT
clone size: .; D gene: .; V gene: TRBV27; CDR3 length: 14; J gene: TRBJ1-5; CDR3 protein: CASSLRQWNQPQHF; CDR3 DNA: TGTGCCAGCAGTTTACGACAATGGAATCAGCCCCAGCATTTT
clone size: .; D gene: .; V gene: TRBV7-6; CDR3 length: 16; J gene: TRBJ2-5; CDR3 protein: CASSLGPRTVQETQYF; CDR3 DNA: TGTGCCAGCAGCTTAGGCCCACGGACAGTTCAAGAGACCCAGTACTTC
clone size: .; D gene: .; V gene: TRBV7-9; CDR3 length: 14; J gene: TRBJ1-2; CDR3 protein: CASSLLGLDGGYTF; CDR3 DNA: TGTGCCAGCAGCCTCCTTGGATTGGACGGTGGCTACACCTTC
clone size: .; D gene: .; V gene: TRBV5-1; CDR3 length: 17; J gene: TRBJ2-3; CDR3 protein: CASSSIGGGFGTDTQYF; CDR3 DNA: TGCGCCAGCAGTTCTATAGGAGGCGGATTTGGCACAGATACGCAGTATTTT
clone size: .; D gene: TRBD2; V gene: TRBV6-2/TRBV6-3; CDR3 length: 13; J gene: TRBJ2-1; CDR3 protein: CASSWTSGGVQFF; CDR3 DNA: TGTGCCAGCAGTTGGACTAGCGGGGGAGTGCAGTTCTTC
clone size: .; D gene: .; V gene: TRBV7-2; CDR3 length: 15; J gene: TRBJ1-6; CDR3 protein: CASSPNGGGTSPLHF; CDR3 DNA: TGTGCCAGCAGCCCGAATGGGGGAGGGACTTCACCCCTCCACTTT
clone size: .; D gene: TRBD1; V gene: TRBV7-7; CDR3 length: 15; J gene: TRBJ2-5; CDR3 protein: CASSLGGQSGETQYF; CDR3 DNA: TGTGCTAGCAGCTTAGGGGGACAGTCTGGAGAGACCCAGTACTTC
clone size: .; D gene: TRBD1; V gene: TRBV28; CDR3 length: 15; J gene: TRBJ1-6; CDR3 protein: CASRSGGQINSPLHF; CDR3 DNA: TGTGCCAGCAGGTCGGGGGGACAGATTAATTCACCCCTCCACTTT
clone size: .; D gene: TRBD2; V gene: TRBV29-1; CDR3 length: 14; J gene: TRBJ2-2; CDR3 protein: CSVGLAGGTGELFF; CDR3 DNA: TGCAGCGTTGGCCTAGCGGGGGGAACCGGGGAGCTGTTTTTT
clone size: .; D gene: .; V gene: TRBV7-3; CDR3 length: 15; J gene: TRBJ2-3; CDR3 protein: CASSFTGLYTDTQYF; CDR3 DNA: TGTGCCAGCAGCTTCACGGGACTTTACACAGATACGCAGTATTTT
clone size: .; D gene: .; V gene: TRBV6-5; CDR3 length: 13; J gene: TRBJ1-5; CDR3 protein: CASSGGRNQPQHF; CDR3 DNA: TGTGCCAGCAGCGGGGGGCGGAATCAGCCCCAGCATTTT
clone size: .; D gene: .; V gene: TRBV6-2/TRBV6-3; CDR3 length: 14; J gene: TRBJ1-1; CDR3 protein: CASSYGRGNTEAFF; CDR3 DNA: TGTGCCAGCAGTTACGGACGGGGGAACACTGAAGCTTTCTTT
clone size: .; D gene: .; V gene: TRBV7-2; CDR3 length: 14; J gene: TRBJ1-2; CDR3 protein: CASSLDQGSEGYTF; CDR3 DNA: TGTGCCAGCAGCTTAGATCAGGGATCGGAAGGCTACACCTTC
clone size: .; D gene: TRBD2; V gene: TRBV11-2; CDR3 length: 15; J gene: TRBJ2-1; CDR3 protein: CASSLVRGGRNEQFF; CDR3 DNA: TGTGCCAGCAGCTTAGTACGGGGGGGCAGGAATGAGCAGTTCTTC
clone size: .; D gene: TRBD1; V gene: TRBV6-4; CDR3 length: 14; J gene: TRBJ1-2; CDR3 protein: CASSDSGQGKGYTF; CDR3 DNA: TGTGCCAGCAGTGACAGCGGACAGGGTAAAGGCTACACCTTC
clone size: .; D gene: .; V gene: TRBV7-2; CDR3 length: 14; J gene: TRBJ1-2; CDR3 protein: CASSLRQINYGYTF; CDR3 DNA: TGTGCCAGCAGCTTACGACAGATTAACTATGGCTACACCTTC
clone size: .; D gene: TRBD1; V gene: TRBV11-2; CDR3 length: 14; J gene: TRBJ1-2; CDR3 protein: CASSYGQGHYGYTF; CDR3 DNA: TGTGCCAGCAGCTACGGACAGGGCCATTATGGCTACACCTTC
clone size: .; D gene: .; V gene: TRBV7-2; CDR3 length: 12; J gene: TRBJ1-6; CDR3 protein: CASSLLSSPLHF; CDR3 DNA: TGTGCCAGCAGCTTACTTTCTTCACCCCTCCACTTT
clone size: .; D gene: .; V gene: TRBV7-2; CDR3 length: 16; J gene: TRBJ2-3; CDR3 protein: CASSLASGPPTDTQYF; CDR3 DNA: TGTGCCAGCAGCTTAGCTAGCGGCCCCCCCACAGATACGCAGTATTTT
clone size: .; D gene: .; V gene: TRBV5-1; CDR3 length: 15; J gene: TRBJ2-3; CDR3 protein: CASSLALAATDTQYF; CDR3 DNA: TGCGCCAGCAGCTTGGCATTAGCGGCCACAGATACGCAGTATTTT
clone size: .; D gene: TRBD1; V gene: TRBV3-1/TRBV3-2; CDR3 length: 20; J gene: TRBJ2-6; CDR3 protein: CASSQDWPGQGHSGANVLTF; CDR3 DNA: TGTGCCAGCAGCCAAGATTGGCCGGGACAGGGACACTCTGGGGCCAACGTCCTGACTTTC
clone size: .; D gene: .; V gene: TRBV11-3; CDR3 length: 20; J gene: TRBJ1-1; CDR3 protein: CASSPNLRIGGSRSNTEAFF; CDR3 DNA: TGTGCCAGCAGCCCTAACCTAAGGATAGGAGGGTCTCGGAGTAACACTGAAGCTTTCTTT
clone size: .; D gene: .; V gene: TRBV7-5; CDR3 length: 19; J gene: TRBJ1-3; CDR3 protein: CVRSLVRLDSRNSGNTIYF; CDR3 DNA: TGTGTCAGAAGCTTAGTCCGTCTAGACAGCCGAAACTCTGGAAACACCATATATTTT
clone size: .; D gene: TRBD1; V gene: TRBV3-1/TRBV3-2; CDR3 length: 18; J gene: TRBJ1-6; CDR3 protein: CASSQAARTGVVISPLHF; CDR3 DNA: TGTGCCAGCAGCCAAGCTGCCCGGACAGGGGTCGTAATTTCACCCCTCCACTTT
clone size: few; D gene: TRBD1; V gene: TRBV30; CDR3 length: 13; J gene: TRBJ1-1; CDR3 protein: CAWKGQGFGEAFF; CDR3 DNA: TGTGCCTGGAAGGGACAGGGATTCGGTGAAGCTTTCTTT
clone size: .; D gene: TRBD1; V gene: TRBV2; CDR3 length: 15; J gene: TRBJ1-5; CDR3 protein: CASSRDRRGNQPQHF; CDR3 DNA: TGTGCCAGCAGCAGGGACAGGAGAGGCAATCAGCCCCAGCATTTT
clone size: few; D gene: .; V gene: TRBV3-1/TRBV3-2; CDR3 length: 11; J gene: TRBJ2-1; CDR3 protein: CASSLYNEQFF; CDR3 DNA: TGTGCCAGCAGTCTATACAATGAGCAGTTCTTC
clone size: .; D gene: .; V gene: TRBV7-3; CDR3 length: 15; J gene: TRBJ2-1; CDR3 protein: CASSLPGESVNEQFF; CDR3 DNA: TGTGCCAGCAGCTTGCCTGGGGAGTCGGTCAATGAGCAGTTCTTC
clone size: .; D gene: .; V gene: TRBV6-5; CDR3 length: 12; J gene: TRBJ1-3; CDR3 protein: CASRDLGNTIYF; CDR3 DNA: TGTGCCAGCAGAGACCTTGGAAACACCATATATTTT
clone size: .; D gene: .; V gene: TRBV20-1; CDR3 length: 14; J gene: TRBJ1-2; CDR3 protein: CSASHGAQLYGYTF; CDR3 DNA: TGCAGTGCTAGTCACGGTGCACAGCTCTATGGCTACACCTTC
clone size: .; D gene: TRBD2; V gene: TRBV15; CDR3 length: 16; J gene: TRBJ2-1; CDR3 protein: CATSRDPQRGYNEQFF; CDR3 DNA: TGTGCCACCAGCAGAGATCCCCAGCGGGGCTACAATGAGCAGTTCTTC
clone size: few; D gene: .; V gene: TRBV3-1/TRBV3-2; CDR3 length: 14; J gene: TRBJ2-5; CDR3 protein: CASSQGRNSETQYF; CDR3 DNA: TGTGCCAGCAGCCAAGGGCGCAACTCGGAGACCCAGTACTTC
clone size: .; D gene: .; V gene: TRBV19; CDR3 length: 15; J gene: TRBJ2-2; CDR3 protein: CASRRVSGNTGELFF; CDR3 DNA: TGTGCCAGTAGGAGGGTTTCAGGGAACACCGGGGAGCTGTTTTTT
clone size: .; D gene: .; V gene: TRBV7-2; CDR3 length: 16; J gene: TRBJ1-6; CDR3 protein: CASSLERGFYNSPLHF; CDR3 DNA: TGTGCCAGCAGCTTAGAGAGGGGTTTCTATAATTCACCCCTCCACTTT
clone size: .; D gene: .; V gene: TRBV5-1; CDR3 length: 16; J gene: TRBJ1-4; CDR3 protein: CASSPQGPATNEKLFF; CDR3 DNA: TGCGCCAGCAGCCCCCAGGGGCCGGCCACTAATGAAAAACTGTTTTTT
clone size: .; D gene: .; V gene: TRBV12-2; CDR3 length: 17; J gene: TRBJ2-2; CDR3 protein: CASRLRQDRADTGELFF; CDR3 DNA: TGTGCAAGTCGCCTCCGCCAGGACAGGGCGGACACCGGGGAGCTGTTTTTT
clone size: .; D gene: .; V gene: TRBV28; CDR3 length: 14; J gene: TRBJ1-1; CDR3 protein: CASSLMPGVTEAFF; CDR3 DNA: TGTGCCAGCAGTTTAATGCCGGGCGTCACTGAAGCTTTCTTT
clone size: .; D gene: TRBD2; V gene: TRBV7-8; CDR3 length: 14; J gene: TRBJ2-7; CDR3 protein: CASTATSGAYEQYF; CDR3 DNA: TGTGCCAGCACCGCGACTAGCGGGGCGTACGAGCAGTACTTC
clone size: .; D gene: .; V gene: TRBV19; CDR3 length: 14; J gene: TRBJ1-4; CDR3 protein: CASSPPGTNEKLFF; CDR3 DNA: TGTGCCAGTAGTCCTCCAGGAACTAATGAAAAACTGTTTTTT
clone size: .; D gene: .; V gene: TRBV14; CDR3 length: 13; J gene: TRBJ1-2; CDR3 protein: CASSQGTSYGYTF; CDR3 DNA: TGTGCCAGCAGCCAAGGGACAAGCTATGGCTACACCTTC
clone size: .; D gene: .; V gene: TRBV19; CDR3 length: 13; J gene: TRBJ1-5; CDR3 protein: CASSSQGNQPQHF; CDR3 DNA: TGTGCCAGTAGTTCACAGGGTAATCAGCCCCAGCATTTT
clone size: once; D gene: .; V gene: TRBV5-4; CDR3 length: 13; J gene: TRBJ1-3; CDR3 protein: CASSFLTGNTIYF; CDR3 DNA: TGTGCCAGCAGCTTTTTGACAGGAAACACCATATATTTT
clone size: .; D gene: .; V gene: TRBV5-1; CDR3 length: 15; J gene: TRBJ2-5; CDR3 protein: CASSLDGQYQETQYF; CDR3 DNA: TGCGCCAGCAGCTTGGATGGTCAGTATCAAGAGACCCAGTACTTC
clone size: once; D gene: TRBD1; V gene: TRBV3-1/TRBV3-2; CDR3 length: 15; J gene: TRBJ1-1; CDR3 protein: CASSQEGRQGAAAFF; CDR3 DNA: TGTGCCAGCAGCCAAGAGGGGCGACAGGGGGCGGCAGCTTTCTTT
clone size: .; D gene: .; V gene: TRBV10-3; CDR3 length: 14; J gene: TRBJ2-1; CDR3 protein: CAIGGWGTGNEQFF; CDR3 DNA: TGTGCCATCGGGGGGTGGGGAACAGGTAATGAGCAGTTCTTC